This record looks at one TCR beta chain sequence and its context. Its antigen is currently not known. Base quality data are lacking; no much larger clone is found one base away. Enrolling through a virtual design, the prospective study's participants ranged in age from roughly 18 to 89 years and lived across roughly 24 United States geographic areas. In the prospective study, participants were assigned to cohorts based on the clinical history participants reported in a screening survey and a study questionnaire. ImmuneRACE Cohort 3 recovered participants were defined by two consecutive negative NP/OP PCR tests, healthcare professional clearance, or symptom resolution. In the prospective study, mobile phlebotomists collected whole blood, serum and a nasopharyngeal or oropharyngeal swab from each participant. Participants in the prospective study had the option to provide additional blood draws and questionnaires over a 2-month period. Before DNA extraction, blood samples from the prospective study were shipped at room temperature or frozen.

This sample stems from a study of blood T cell repertoires in COVID-19 (dated by TCRdb to about 2020). As for the study more broadly: Samples from collaborators originated in the United States, Italy and Spain and spanned both the acute and convalescent phases of COVID-19. The material from the prospective study consisted of cDNA or gDNA derived from T cells, B-cell-depleted T cells, or PBMCs. The dataset comprised deeply sampled blood TCRbeta repertoires from subjects exposed to, actively infected with, or recovered from COVID-19. The repertoires were released in a freely available public database meant as a resource for research on the immune response to SARS-CoV-2. Samples were obtained from the ongoing ImmuneRACE study (first 160 participants) and from 1,000 to 1,500 subjects provided by 6 global collaborators. Sample metadata almost always included a de-identified subject ID, COVID-19 status, age in years and sex. Where available, HLA class I and class II types were taken from metadata supplied by the sample provider and were not determined by assay-based typing. Results the study describes overall, beyond this receptor: The amount of clinical and demographic metadata varied by source and participant and was provided uncurated.

Including cysteine and phenylalanine, the CDR3 has 15 amino acids. The DNA shown is the 45-base CDR3, in frame from base 1. CDR1 SGHAT and CDR2 FQNNGV were looked up in the germline V gene. The germline V end is reduced by 5 bases and the J end by 3 bases; junction bases left unmatched: 8. TCRbeta CDR3 regions were amplified from genomic DNA by means of the immunoSEQ Assay, a bias-controlled multiplex PCR. On the authors' methods: Within the assay, amplification of reference gene primers was used to estimate how many nucleated cells each sample contained. Sequence reads were collapsed and filtered to measure the absolute abundance of every unique TCRbeta CDR3 rearrangement. For each sample, productive Simpson clonality was calculated as the square root of Simpson's diversity index across productive rearrangements. TCRdb retrieved this table from immuneACCESS and kept in-frame rearrangements only. Not all clones are present; in checked studies, unresolved V genes account for under half, and no reason is known for the remainder. D and trimming come from the DNA, and the V and J calls and clone size come from that table. Across this sample there are some 300,000 clones, with approximately 88% seen only once. Together, the top ten hold approximately 1% of the sample.

This receptor chain uses TRBV11-2 and TRBJ2-5; TRBD2 matches 8 bases in the middle. The source material was PBMCs or T cells enriched from blood (not recorded which). This TCR derives from a woman aged 30 to 39 who had recovered from COVID-19. The sequenced DNA: TGTGCCAGCAGCCTGTCCCTGCGGGGGGAAGAGACCCAGTACTTC. This sequence encodes CASSLSLRGEETQYF.